This TCR beta chain was sequenced for a study of cytomegalovirus exposure and HLA in healthy donors. The overall study: Previous work identified 120 million or so unique TCR beta sequences from 200 million or so T cells. Study conclusions and caveats: Differences between HLA loci emerged in a later analysis of TCR association rates, with DRB1 most and HLA-C fewest. Later genetic work tied a missense DCLRE1C variant to beta-chain V and J trimming.

As concerns this clone: As yet, its antigen is unknown.

PCR involved 60 Vbeta and 13 Jbeta primers. The protocol was immunoSEQ multiplex PCR, while the TCRdb copy is restricted to in-frame clones and leaves out a portion. The sample contains fewer than 100,000 clones, less than 80% of which appear only once. The V end lost 1 base, the J end lost 7 bases, and 8 bases lay between the germline ends. CDR3 length: 13 residues. CDR1 and CDR2 (germline): SGHNT, YENEEA. This receptor was obtained from a woman between 40 and 50 years old in good health and CMV-seropositive. Sample: PBMCs. The gene calls are TRBV11-3 and TRBJ1-5; D perhaps matches TRBD1 (5 bases). In DNA, the CDR3 is TGTGCCAGCAGCTTAGCTGGGGGGCAGCCCCAGCATTTT. It codes for CASSLAGGQPQHF.